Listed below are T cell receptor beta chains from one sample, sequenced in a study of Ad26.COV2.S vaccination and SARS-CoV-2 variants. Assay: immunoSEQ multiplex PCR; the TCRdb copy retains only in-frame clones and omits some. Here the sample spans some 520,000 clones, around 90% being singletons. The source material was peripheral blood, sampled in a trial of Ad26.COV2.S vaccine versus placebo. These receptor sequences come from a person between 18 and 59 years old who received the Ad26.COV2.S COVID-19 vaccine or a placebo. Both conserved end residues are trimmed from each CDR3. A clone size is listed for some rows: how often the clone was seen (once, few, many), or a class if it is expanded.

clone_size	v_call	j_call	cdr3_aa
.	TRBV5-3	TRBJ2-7	ARSLGLAEAYEQY
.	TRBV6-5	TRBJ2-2	ASSYFRANTGELF
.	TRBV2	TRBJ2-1	ASRYSGINEQF
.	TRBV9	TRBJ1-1	ASSVAILGQGSTEAF
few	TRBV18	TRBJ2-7	ASSQLSYEQY
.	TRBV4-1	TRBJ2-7	ASSLGLAASYEQY
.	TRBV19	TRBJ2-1	ASSTYWTSGSNEQF
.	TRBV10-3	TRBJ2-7	ATLTGTADSYEQY
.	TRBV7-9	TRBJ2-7	ASNARLAGGSSYEQY
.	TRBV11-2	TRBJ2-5	ASSLVLPGGTQY
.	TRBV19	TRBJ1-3	ASSIESGNTIY
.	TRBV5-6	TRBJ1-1	ASSLGLMNTEAF
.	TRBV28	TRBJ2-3	ASRRAGEDTQY
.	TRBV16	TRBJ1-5	ASSQSGLGWGRKGNNQPQH
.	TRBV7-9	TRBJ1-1	ASNPQGRNTEAF
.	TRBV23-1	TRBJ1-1	ASSLQGAIAEAF
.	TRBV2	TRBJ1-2	ASSGPLQDNGYT
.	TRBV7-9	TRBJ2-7	ASSLGRRSSYEQY
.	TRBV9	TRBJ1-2	ASSTTGVGGYT
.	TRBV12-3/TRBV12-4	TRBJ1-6	ASSFIRDSPLH
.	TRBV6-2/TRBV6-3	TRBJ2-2	ASSQTANTGELF
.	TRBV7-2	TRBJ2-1	ASSFRGNNEQF
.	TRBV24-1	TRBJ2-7	AIGDSYEQY
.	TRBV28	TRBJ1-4	ASSLPKTGRIEKLF